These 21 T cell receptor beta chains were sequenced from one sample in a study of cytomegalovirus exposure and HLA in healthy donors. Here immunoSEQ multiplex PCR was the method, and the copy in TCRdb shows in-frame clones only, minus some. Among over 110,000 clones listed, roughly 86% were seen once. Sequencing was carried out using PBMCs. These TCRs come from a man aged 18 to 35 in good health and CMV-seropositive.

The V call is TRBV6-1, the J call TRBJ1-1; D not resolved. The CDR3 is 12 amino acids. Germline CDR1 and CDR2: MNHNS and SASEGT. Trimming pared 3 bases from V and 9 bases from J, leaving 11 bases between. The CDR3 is CASSDRRTQAFF. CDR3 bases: TGTGCCAGCAGTGACCGGAGGACTCAAGCTTTCTTT.

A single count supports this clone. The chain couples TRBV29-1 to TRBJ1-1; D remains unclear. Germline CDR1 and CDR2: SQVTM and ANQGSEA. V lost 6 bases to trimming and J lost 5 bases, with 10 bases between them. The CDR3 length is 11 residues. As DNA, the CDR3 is TGCAGCGTAGTACTGTGGACTGAAGCTTTCTTT. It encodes CSVVLWTEAFF.

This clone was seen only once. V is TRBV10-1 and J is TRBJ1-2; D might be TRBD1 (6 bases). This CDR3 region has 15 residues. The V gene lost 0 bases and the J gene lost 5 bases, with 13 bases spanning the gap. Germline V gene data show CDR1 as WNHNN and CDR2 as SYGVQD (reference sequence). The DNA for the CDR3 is TGCGCCAGCAGTGAGTCGGTGACAGGAATATATGGCTACACCTTC. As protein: CASSESVTGIYGYTF.

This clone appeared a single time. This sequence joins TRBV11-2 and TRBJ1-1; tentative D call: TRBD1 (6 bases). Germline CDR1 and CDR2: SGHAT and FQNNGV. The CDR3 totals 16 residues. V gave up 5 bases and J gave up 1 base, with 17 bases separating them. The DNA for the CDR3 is TGTGCCAGCAGCCCTTGGGAGAGGGGGACGAACACTGAAGCTTTCTTT. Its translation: CASSPWERGTNTEAFF. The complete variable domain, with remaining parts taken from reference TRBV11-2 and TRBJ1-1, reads EAGVAQSPRYKIIEKRQSVAFWCNPISGHATLYWYQQILGQGPKLLIQFQNNGVVDDSQLPKDRFSAERLKGVDSTLKIQPAKLEDSAVYLCASSPWERGTNTEAFFGQGTRLTVV.

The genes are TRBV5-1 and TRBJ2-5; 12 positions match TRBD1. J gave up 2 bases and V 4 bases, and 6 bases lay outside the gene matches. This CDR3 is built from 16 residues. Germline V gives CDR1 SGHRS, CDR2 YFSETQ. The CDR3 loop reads CASSPGGQGAQETQYF. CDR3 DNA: TGCGCCAGCAGCCCCGGGGGACAGGGGGCACAAGAGACCCAGTACTTC.

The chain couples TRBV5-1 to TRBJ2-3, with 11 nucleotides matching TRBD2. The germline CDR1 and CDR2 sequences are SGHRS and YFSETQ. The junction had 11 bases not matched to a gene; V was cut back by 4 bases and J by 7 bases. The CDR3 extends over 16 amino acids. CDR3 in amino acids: CASSTTLAGAEYTQYF. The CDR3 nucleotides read TGCGCCAGCAGCACAACACTAGCGGGGGCCGAGTATACGCAGTATTTT.

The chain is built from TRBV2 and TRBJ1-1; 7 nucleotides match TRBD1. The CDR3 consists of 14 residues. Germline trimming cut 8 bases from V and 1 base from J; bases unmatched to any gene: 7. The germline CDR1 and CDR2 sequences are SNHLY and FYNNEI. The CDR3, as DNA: TGTGCCAGCCAAGAAGGACAGGAGAACACTGAAGCTTTCTTT. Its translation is CASQEGQENTEAFF.

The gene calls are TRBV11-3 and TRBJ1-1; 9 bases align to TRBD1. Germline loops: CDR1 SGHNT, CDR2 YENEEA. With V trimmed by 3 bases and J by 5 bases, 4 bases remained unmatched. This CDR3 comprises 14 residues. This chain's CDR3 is CASSLGQGITEAFF. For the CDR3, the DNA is TGTGCCAGCAGCTTGGGACAGGGAATAACTGAAGCTTTCTTT.

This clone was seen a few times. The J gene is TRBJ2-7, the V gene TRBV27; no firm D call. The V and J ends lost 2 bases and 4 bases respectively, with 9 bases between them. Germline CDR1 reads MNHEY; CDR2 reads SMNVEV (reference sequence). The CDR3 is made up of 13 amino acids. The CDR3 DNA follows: TGTGCCAGCAGTTTAAGTGTCAGGTACGAGCAGTACTTC. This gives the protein CASSLSVRYEQYF.

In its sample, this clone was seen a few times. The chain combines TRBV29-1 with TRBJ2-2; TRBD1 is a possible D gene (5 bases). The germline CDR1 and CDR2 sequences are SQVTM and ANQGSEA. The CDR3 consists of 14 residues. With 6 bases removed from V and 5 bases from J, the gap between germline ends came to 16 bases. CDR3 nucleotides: TGCAGCGTAGACAAAGGGCAGGGTACCGGGGAGCTGTTTTTT. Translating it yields CSVDKGQGTGELFF.

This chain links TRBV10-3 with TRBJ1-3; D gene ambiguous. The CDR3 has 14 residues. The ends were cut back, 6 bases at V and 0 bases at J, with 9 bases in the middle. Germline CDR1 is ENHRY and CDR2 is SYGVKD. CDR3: CAIRFERSGNTIYF. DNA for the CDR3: TGTGCCATCAGATTTGAGCGCTCTGGAAACACCATATATTTT.

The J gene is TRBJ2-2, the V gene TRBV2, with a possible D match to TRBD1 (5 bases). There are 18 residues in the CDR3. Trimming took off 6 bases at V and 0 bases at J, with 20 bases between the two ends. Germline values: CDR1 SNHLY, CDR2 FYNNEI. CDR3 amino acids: CASSPTDSRLPNTGELFF. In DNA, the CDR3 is TGTGCCAGCAGCCCGACAGACAGTAGGCTTCCGAACACCGGGGAGCTGTTTTTT.

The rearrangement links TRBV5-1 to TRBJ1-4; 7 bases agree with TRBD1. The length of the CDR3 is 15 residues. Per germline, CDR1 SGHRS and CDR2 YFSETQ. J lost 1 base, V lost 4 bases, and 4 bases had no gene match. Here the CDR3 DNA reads TGCGCCAGCAGCACGCGGACAGGAACTAATGAAAAACTGTTTTTT. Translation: CASSTRTGTNEKLFF.

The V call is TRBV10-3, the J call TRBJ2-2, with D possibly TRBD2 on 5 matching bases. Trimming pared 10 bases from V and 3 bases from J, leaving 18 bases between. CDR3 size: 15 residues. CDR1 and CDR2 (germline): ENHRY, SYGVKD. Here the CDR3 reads CATKKPPEDTGELFF. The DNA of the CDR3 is TGTGCCACCAAGAAACCCCCGGAGGACACCGGGGAGCTGTTTTTT.

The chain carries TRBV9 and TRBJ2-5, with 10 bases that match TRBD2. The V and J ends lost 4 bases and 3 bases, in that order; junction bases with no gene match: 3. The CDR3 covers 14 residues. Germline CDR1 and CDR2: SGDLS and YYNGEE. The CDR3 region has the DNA TGTGCCAGCAGCCCCGGACTAGCGGAAGAGACCCAGTACTTC. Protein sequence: CASSPGLAEETQYF. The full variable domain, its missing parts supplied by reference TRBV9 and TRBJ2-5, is DSGVTQTPKHLITATGQRVTLRCSPRSGDLSVYWYQQSLDQGLQFLIQYYNGEERAKGNILERFSAQQFPDLHSELNLSSLELGDSALYFCASSPGLAEETQYFGPGTRLLVL.

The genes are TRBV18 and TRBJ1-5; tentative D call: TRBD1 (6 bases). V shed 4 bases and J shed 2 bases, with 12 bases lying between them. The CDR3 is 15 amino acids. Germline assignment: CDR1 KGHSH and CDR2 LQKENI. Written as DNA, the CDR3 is TGTGCCAGCTCACGAAGGGGGATCGGCAATCAGCCCCAGCATTTT. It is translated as CASSRRGIGNQPQHF.

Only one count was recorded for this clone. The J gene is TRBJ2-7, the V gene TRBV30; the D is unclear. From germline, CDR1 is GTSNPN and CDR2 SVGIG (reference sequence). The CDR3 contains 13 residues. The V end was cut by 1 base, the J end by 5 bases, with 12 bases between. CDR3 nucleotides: TGTGCCTGGAGTGACAGCCGTTCCGACGAGCAGTACTTC. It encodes CAWSDSRSDEQYF.

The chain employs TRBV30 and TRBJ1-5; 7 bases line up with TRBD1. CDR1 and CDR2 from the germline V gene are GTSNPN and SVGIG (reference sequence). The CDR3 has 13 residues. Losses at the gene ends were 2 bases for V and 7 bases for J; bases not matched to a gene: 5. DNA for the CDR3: TGTGCCTGGAGTAGGGGGCTCCGGCAGCCCCAGCATTTT. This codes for CAWSRGLRQPQHF.

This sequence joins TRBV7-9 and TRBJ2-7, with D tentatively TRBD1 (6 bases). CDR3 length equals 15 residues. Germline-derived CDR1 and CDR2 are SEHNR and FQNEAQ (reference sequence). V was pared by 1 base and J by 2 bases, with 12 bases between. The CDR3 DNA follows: TGTGCCAGCAGCTTAGGGACAGAAATTCCCTACGAGCAGTACTTC. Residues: CASSLGTEIPYEQYF.

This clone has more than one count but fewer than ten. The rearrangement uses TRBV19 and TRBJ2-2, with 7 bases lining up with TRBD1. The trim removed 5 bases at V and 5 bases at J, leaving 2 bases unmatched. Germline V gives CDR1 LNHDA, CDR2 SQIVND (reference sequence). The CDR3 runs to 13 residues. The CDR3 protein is CASSLTGTGELFF. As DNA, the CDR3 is TGTGCCAGTAGTCTGACAGGGACCGGGGAGCTGTTTTTT.

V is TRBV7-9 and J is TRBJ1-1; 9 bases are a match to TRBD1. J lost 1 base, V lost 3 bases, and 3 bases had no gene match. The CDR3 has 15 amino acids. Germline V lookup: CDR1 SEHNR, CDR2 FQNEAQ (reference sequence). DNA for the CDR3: TGTGCCAGCAGCTTCCGACAGGGGGGGAACACTGAAGCTTTCTTT. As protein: CASSFRQGGNTEAFF.